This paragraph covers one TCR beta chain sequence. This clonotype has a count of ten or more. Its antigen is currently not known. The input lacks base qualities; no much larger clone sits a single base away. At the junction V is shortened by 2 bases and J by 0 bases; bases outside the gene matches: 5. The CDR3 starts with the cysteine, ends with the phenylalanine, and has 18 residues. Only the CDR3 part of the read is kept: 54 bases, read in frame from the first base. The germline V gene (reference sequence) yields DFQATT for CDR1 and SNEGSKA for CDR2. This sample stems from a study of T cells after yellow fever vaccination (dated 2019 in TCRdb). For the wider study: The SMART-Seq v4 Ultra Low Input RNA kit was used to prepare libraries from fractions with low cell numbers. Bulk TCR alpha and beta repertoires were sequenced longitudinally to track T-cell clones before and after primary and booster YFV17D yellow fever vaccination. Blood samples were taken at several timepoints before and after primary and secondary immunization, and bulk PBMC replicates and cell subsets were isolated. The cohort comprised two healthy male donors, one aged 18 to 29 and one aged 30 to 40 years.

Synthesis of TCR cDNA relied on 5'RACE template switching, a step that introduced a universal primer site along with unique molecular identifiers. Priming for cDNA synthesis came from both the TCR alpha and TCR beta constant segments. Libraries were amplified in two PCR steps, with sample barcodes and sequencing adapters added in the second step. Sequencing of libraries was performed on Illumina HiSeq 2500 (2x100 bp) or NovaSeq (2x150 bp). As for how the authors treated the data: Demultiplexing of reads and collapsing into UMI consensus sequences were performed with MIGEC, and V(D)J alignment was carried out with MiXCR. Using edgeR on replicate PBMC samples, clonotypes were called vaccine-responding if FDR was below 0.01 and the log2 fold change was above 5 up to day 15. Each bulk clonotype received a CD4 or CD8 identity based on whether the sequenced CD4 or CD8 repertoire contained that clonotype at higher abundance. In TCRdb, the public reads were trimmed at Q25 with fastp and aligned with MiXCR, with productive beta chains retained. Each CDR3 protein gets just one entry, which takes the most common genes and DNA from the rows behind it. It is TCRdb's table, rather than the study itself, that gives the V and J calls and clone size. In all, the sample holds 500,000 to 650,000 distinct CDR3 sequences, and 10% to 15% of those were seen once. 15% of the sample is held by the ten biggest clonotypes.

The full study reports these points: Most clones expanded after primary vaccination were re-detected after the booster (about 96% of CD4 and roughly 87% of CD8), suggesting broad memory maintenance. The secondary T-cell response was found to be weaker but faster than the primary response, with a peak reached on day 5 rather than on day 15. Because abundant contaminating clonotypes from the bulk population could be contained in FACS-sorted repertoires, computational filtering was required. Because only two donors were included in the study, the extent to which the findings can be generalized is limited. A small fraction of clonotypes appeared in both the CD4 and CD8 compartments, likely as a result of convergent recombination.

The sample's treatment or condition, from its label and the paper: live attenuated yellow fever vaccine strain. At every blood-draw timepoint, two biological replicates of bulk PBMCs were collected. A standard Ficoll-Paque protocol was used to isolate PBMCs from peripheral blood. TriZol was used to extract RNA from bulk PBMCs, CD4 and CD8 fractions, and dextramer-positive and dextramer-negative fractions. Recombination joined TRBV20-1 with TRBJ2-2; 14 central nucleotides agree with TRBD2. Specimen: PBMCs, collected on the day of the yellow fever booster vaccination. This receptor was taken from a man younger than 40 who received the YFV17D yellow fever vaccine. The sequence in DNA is TGCAGTGCTAGAAGGACTAGCGGGAGGACCGCGAACACCGGGGAGCTGTTTTTT. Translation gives CSARRTSGRTANTGELFF.